What follows are 28 T cell receptor beta chains derived from one specimen sequenced in a study of control samples from healthy donors and cancer patients. Profiling relied on immunoSEQ multiplex PCR, and the TCRdb table lists in-frame clones only, not all of them. The table records about 150,000 clones, around 94% of them present only once. Specimen: PBMCs. The receptor set was obtained from a man between 60 and 75 years old with colorectal cancer.

V is TRBV28 and J is TRBJ2-3; D unresolved. The CDR3 spans 10 residues. Per germline, CDR1 MDHEN and CDR2 SYDVKM. Trimming pared 6 bases from V and 7 bases from J, leaving 5 bases between. The DNA of the CDR3 is TGTGCCAGCAGCGGCAATACGCAGTATTTT. This encodes CASSGNTQYF.

This chain's CDR3 is CASSPPRGGSNTEAFF. CDR3 nucleotide sequence: TGTGCCAGCTCACCACCAAGGGGGGGAAGTAACACTGAAGCTTTCTTT. The J gene is TRBJ1-1, the V gene TRBV18; possibly TRBD1 for D (6 bases). Germline V lookup: CDR1 KGHSH, CDR2 LQKENI. The CDR3 is 16 residues long. The ends were cut back, 0 bases at V and 2 bases at J, with 13 bases in the middle.

The chain joins TRBV3-1 (or the pseudogene TRBV3-2) to TRBJ2-5, with TRBD1 matching 9 bases. Germline V gene sequence: CDR1 LGHDT, CDR2 YNNKEL (reference sequence). The CDR3 sequence is 14 residues long. The J segment lost 4 bases and the V segment lost 4 bases, leaving 4 bases of the junction unmatched. CDR3 nucleotides: TGTGCCAGCAGCCTGTCGACAGGGGGAGAGACCCAGTACTTC. It translates to CASSLSTGGETQYF.

V gene TRBV10-3 combines with J gene TRBJ1-1; 8 positions match TRBD1. CDR1 ENHRY and CDR2 SYGVKD come from the germline V gene. This CDR3 has 14 residues. V trimming: 9 bases; J trimming: 4 bases; junction bases outside the gene matches: 10. The CDR3 nucleotides are TGTGCCATTAACAGAACCAGGGGGCTCACTGAAGCTTTCTTT. This codes for CAINRTRGLTEAFF.

The chain joins TRBV18 to TRBJ1-5; TRBD1 is a possible D gene (5 bases). CDR3 length equals 16 residues. Germline V gene sequence: CDR1 KGHSH, CDR2 LQKENI. The ends were cut back, 0 bases at V and 5 bases at J, with 14 bases in the middle. The CDR3: CASSPPGLPRDQPQHF. The CDR3 DNA follows: TGTGCCAGCTCACCACCGGGACTCCCCCGAGATCAGCCCCAGCATTTT.

The chain's CDR3 is CASSPGLDYGYTF. The CDR3 DNA follows: TGTGCCAGCAGCCCTGGTCTGGACTATGGCTACACCTTC. The rearrangement links TRBV7-8 to TRBJ1-2; D is undetermined. The CDR3 consists of 13 residues. CDR1 and CDR2 (germline): SGHVS, FQNEAQ. The V and J ends lost 5 bases and 3 bases respectively, with 10 bases between them.

The chain employs TRBV19 and TRBJ1-2, with no clear D. This CDR3 is built from 13 residues. Per the germline V gene, CDR1 is LNHDA and CDR2 is SQIVND (reference sequence). Trimming took 3 bases from V and 3 from J, leaving 8 bases between them. CDR3 bases: TGTGCCAGTAGTATTAAAACTCACTATGGCTACACCTTC. Its translation: CASSIKTHYGYTF. Full variable domain (rest looked up from reference TRBV19 and TRBJ1-2): DGGITQSPKYLFRKEGQNVTLSCEQNLNHDAMYWYRQDPGQGLRLIYYSQIVNDFQKGDIAEGYSVSREKKESFPLTVTSAQKNPTAFYLCASSIKTHYGYTFGSGTRLTVV.

V and J are TRBV10-3 and TRBJ2-1, with 15 nucleotides matching TRBD2. Germline lookup yields CDR1 ENHRY and CDR2 SYGVKD. The trim removed 6 bases at V and 3 bases at J, leaving 15 bases unmatched. The length of the CDR3 is 20 residues. CDR3 coding DNA: TGTGCCATCAGGGCTCCCTCCGGGACTAGCGGGGGGAGGGGCTACAATGAGCAGTTCTTC. This encodes CAIRAPSGTSGGRGYNEQFF.

The chain employs TRBV4-2 and TRBJ2-3; the match to TRBD2 covers 9 bases. Germline CDR1 LGHNA, CDR2 YNFKEQ. The CDR3 has 17 residues. Germline trimming cut 4 bases from V and 0 bases from J; bases unmatched to any gene: 8. The CDR3 spells CASSPSPAGGSTDTQYF. Here the CDR3 DNA reads TGTGCCAGCAGCCCAAGTCCAGCGGGGGGCAGCACAGATACGCAGTATTTT.

This clone came up once. This chain links TRBV6-2 or TRBV6-3 with TRBJ1-6; no clear D. The CDR3 is 15 amino acids. Germline V gives CDR1 MNHEY, CDR2 SVGEGT. V was pared by 2 bases and J by 6 bases, with 11 bases between. CDR3 DNA: TGTGCCAGCAGTTACGGTACAGTTTTTAATTCACCCCTCCACTTT. The encoded protein is CASSYGTVFNSPLHF.

This rearrangement joins TRBV28 to TRBJ2-7, with D unresolved. The V end lost 7 bases, the J end lost 0 bases, and 7 bases lay between the germline ends. Germline assignment: CDR1 MDHEN and CDR2 SYDVKM. The CDR3 consists of 12 residues. CDR3 amino acids: CASTSSSYEQYF. The CDR3 DNA reads as TGTGCCAGCACCAGTAGCTCCTACGAGCAGTACTTC.

This sequence joins TRBV24-1 and TRBJ2-3, with D unresolved. CDR3 length: 14 amino acids. Germline CDR1 reads KGHDR; CDR2 reads SFDVKD. Trimming left V 9 bases short and J 2 bases short, with 14 bases between. The CDR3 reads CATGPSRATDTQYF. The DNA for the CDR3 is TGTGCCACCGGGCCCAGCAGAGCCACAGATACGCAGTATTTT.

V and J are TRBV30 and TRBJ1-2; D not certain. CDR1 is GTSNPN and CDR2 is SVGIG in the germline V gene (reference sequence). The CDR3 is 15 residues long. Trimming removed 0 bases at V and 8 bases at J, with 19 bases between. CDR3 nucleotides: TGTGCCTGGAGTGTTTCCAATGGAAATAGTGACGGCTACACCTTC. It encodes CAWSVSNGNSDGYTF.

The gene calls are TRBV14 and TRBJ1-1, with D perhaps matching TRBD1 (5 bases). CDR3 length equals 17 residues. V was shortened by 0 bases and J by 1 base, with 15 bases between the two germline ends. The germline CDR1 and CDR2 sequences are SGHDN and FVKESK. CDR3 nucleotides: TGTGCCAGCAGCCAAGAATCAGGGTGGGCGGCGAACACTGAAGCTTTCTTT. Its translation is CASSQESGWAANTEAFF.

The gene calls are TRBV4-1 and TRBJ1-2; 8 nucleotides agree with TRBD1. Germline V gene data show CDR1 as MGHRA and CDR2 as YSYEKL. V lost 4 bases, J lost 6 bases, and 16 bases stayed unmatched. This CDR3 has 17 amino acids. CDR3 DNA sequence: TGCGCCAGCAGCCGCTCAGCGATAAGCGCAGGGGGCAATGGCTACACCTTC. Residues: CASSRSAISAGGNGYTF.

The chain couples TRBV30 to TRBJ1-1, with D perhaps TRBD1 (5 bases). The CDR3 totals 14 residues. V lost 8 bases to trimming and J lost 1 base, with 17 bases between them. CDR1 GTSNPN and CDR2 SVGIG come from the germline V gene (reference sequence). CDR3 residues: CATEGLPRNTEAFF. DNA for the CDR3: TGTGCCACGGAGGGGCTCCCGCGGAACACTGAAGCTTTCTTT.

The chain carries TRBV27 and TRBJ1-6, with D uncertain. The V end was cut by 2 bases, the J end by 5 bases, with 13 bases between. The CDR3 contains 16 residues. Germline-derived CDR1 and CDR2 are MNHEY and SMNVEV (reference sequence). As DNA, the CDR3 is TGTGCCAGCAGTTTAATGTTTAGCTCTGATAATTCACCCCTCCACTTT. Protein sequence: CASSLMFSSDNSPLHF.

The chain employs TRBV6-5 and TRBJ1-1, with TRBD1 as a possible D gene (6 bases). V dropped 0 bases and J dropped 4 bases, with 15 bases sitting between them. The CDR3 contains 16 residues. The germline V gene encodes CDR1 MNHEY and CDR2 SVGAGI. Here the CDR3 DNA reads TGTGCCAGCAGTTACTCTTCAGGGAGGGGGATCACTGAAGCTTTCTTT. This sequence encodes CASSYSSGRGITEAFF.

This rearrangement joins TRBV25-1 to TRBJ2-4; D ambiguous. Germline values: CDR1 MGHDK, CDR2 SYGVNS. V lost 5 bases to trimming and J lost 5 bases, with 13 bases between them. This CDR3 region has 14 residues. As DNA, the CDR3 is TGTGCCAGCAGTCACAAAGGGATCCAAAACATTCAGTACTTC. It codes for CASSHKGIQNIQYF.

The chain joins TRBV4-1 to TRBJ2-5; 7 positions agree with TRBD1. The CDR3 sequence is 16 residues long. Germline V gene data show CDR1 as MGHRA and CDR2 as YSYEKL. The trim removed 4 bases at V and 1 base at J, leaving 9 bases unmatched. This CDR3 is CASSLILRDSQETQYF. The CDR3, as DNA: TGCGCCAGCAGCCTGATCCTCCGGGACAGCCAAGAGACCCAGTACTTC.

This clone was recorded once. The chain uses TRBV19 and TRBJ1-2, with 7 bases identical to TRBD1. The trim removed 3 bases at V and 0 bases at J, leaving 4 bases unmatched. This CDR3 has 15 amino acids. Germline V gene sequence: CDR1 LNHDA, CDR2 SQIVND (reference sequence). The CDR3 reads CASSIPTGANYGYTF. In nucleotides, the CDR3 is TGTGCCAGTAGTATCCCCACAGGGGCTAACTATGGCTACACCTTC.

The rearrangement uses TRBV5-4 and TRBJ2-1; 8 bases match TRBD1. Germline CDR1 is SGHNT and CDR2 is YYREEE (reference sequence). Unmatched junction bases numbered 4, after V lost 4 bases and J lost 7 bases. The CDR3 loop spans 13 amino acids. This CDR3 reads CASSVTGENEQFF. CDR3 nucleotide sequence: TGTGCCAGCAGCGTGACAGGGGAGAATGAGCAGTTCTTC. The full variable domain, its missing parts supplied by reference TRBV5-4 and TRBJ2-1, is ETGVTQSPTHLIKTRGQQVTLRCSSQSGHNTVSWYQQALGQGPQFIFQYYREEENGRGNFPPRFSGLQFPNYSSELNVNALELDDSALYLCASSVTGENEQFFGPGTRLTVL.

The chain employs TRBV7-9 and TRBJ1-4; unclear D gene. The CDR3 has 12 amino acids. V dropped 5 bases and J dropped 7 bases, with 8 bases sitting between them. Germline lookup yields CDR1 SEHNR and CDR2 FQNEAQ (reference sequence). CDR3 in amino acids: CASSRASEKLFF. Written as DNA, the CDR3 is TGTGCCAGCAGCAGGGCCTCTGAAAAACTGTTTTTT.

The chain links TRBV7-9 to TRBJ1-1; TRBD1 might be the D (5 bases). Germline V gene data show CDR1 as SEHNR and CDR2 as FQNEAQ (reference sequence). V was clipped by 4 bases and J by 4 bases, with 10 bases between them. The CDR3 is made up of 13 amino acids. DNA of the CDR3: TGTGCCAGCAGCTCCGTGGGGGGCACTGAAGCTTTCTTT. Protein product: CASSSVGGTEAFF.

The V call is TRBV7-2, the J call TRBJ2-3, with 9 bases lining up with TRBD2. CDR3 size: 18 residues. The V segment lost 0 bases and the J segment 2 bases; nucleotides outside the gene matches: 9. Germline lookup yields CDR1 SGHTA and CDR2 FQGNSA. CDR3 coding DNA: TGTGCCAGCAGCTTAGCGCTACGGCTAGCGGGGATCACAGATACGCAGTATTTT. Encoded protein: CASSLALRLAGITDTQYF.

The chain couples TRBV6-4 to TRBJ2-3; D might be TRBD1 (5 bases). Germline loops: CDR1 MRHNA, CDR2 SNTAGT. V was pared by 6 bases and J by 0 bases, with 10 bases between. The CDR3 sequence is 14 residues long. CDR3 DNA: TGTGCCAGCAGACCTGGACACAGCACAGATACGCAGTATTTT. Its protein product is CASRPGHSTDTQYF.

The V call is TRBV6-1, the J call TRBJ2-7; 8 nucleotides agree with TRBD1. Per germline, CDR1 MNHNS and CDR2 SASEGT. The CDR3 sequence is 14 residues long. The V gene end was trimmed by 3 bases and the J gene end by 3 bases; junction bases not matched to a gene: 4. The CDR3, as DNA: TGTGCCAGCAGTGACCGCGACAGGGGCTACGAGCAGTACTTC. Amino acid sequence: CASSDRDRGYEQYF.

The chain couples TRBV30 to TRBJ2-3; D assignment may be TRBD1 or TRBD2 (5 bases each). CDR3 size: 14 residues. V was shortened by 5 bases and J by 2 bases, with 14 bases between the two germline ends. The germline gives CDR1 GTSNPN, CDR2 SVGIG (reference sequence). CDR3 residues: CAWGLGVITDTQYF. The CDR3 nucleotides read TGTGCCTGGGGGCTGGGGGTAATCACAGATACGCAGTATTTT.